This T cell receptor beta chain comes out of a study of regulatory T cells in long-lasting Graves disease. Study results and limitations: Persistent disease exhibited a predilection for TRBV28, TRBJ1-2 and TRBJ2-5.

This sample's time point: newly diagnosed GD, antithyroid drugs for less than 3 months. Making the TCR library involved RNA that had been extracted from PBMCs. Assembly of TCR beta libraries relied on iRepertoire HTBI primers together with Arm-PCR of CDR3 regions. MiXCR, run by TCRdb on the multiplex PCR reads, gives a single entry per CDR3 protein. This sample yields 500,000 to 700,000 distinct CDR3 sequences, of which approximately 15% are seen a single time; around a sixth belongs to the top ten. In regard to this clonotype: The antigen is unknown.

V was pared by 3 bases and J by 5 bases, with 6 bases of the junction left unmatched. The V gene's germline CDR1 is SGHTA and CDR2 FQGNSA. CDR3 length equals 14 residues. This sample was shared with a second study, whose subject was T cells in Graves' hyperthyroidism and ophthalmopathy. That source notes: By a 13 V-J model, ophthalmopathy was set apart from stable hyperthyroidism.

This sequence was found in a young woman with Graves disease. Sequenced here: peripheral blood mononuclear cells (PBMCs), sampled at new diagnosis, from a patient treated with antithyroid drugs. V usage is TRBV7-2 and J usage is TRBJ2-5; 7 positions agree with TRBD1. CDR3 bases: TGTGCCAGCAGCTTCAGGGGGTTTGGTGAGACCCAGTACTTC. It is translated as CASSFRGFGETQYF.